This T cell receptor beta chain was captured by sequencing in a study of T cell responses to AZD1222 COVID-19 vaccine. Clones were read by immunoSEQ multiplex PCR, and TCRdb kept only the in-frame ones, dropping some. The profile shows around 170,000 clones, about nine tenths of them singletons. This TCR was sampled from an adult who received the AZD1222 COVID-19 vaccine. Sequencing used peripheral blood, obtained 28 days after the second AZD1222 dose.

CDR3 amino acids: CAWSLDGRNEQFF. The CDR3 DNA reads as TGTGCCTGGAGTTTGGACGGGAGGAATGAGCAGTTCTTC. The chain combines TRBV30 with TRBJ2-1; the match to TRBD2 covers 7 bases. The ends lost 2 bases at V and 7 bases at J; junction bases unmatched: 5. The CDR3 has 13 amino acids. Per germline, CDR1 GTSNPN and CDR2 SVGIG (reference sequence).